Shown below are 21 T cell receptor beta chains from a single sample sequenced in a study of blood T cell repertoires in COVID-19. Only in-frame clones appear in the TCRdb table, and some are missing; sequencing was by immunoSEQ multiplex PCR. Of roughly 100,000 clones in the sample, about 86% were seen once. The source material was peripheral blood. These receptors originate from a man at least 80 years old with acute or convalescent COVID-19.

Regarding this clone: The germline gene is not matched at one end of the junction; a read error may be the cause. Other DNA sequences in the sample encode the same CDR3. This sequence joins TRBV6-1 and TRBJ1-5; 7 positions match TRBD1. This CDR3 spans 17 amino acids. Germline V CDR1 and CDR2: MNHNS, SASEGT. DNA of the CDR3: TGTGCCAGCAGCGAAGCCTACAGGGGAAATAGCAATCAGCCCCAGCATTTT. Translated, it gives CASSEAYRGNSNQPQHF.

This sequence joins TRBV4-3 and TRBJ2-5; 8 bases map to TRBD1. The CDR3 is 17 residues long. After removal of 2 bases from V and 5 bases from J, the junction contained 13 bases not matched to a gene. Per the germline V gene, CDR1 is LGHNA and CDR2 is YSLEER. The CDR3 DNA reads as TGCGCCAGCAGCCAACACGAGATAACAGGGGGATGGGAGACCCAGTACTTC. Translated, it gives CASSQHEITGGWETQYF.

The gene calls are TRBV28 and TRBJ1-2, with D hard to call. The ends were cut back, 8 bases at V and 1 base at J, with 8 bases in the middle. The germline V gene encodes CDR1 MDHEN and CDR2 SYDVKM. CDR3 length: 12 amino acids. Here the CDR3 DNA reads TGTGCCAGCCTTACAGTTAACTATGGCTACACCTTC. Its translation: CASLTVNYGYTF.

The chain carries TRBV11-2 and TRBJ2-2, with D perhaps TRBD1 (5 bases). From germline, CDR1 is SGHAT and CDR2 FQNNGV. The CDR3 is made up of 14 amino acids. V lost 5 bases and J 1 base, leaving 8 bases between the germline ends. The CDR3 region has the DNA TGTGCCAGCAGCCCCACAGGGAACACCGGGGAGCTGTTTTTT. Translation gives CASSPTGNTGELFF.

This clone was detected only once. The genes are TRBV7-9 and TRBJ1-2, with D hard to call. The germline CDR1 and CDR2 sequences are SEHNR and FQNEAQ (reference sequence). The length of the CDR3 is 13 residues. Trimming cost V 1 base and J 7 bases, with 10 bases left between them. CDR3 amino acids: CASSLDNYLGYTF. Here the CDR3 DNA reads TGTGCCAGCAGCTTAGACAATTATCTTGGCTACACCTTC. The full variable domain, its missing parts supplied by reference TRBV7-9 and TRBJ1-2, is DTGVSQNPRHKITKRGQNVTFRCDPISEHNRLYWYRQTLGQGPEFLTYFQNEAQLEKSRLLSDRFSAERPKGSFSTLEIQRTEQGDSAMYLCASSLDNYLGYTFGSGTRLTVV.

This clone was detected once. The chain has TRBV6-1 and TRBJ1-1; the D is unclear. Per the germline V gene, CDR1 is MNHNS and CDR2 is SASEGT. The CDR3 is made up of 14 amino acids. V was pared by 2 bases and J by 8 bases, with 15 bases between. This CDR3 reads CASSERSRQTEAFF. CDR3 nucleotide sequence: TGTGCCAGCAGTGAAAGGAGTAGGCAGACGGAAGCTTTCTTT.

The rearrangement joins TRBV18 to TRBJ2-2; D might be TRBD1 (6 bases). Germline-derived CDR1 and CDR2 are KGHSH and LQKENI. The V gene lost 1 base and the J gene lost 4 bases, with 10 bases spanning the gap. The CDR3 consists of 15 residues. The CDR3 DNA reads TGTGCCAGCTCACCACGACAGGTCGGCACCGGGGAGCTGTTTTTT. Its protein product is CASSPRQVGTGELFF.

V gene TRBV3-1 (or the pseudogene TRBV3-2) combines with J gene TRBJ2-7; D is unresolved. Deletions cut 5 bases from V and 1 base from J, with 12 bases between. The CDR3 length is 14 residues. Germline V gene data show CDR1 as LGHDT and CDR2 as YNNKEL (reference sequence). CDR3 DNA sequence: TGTGCCAGCAGCGTTCAACAGACATCCTACGAGCAGTACTTC. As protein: CASSVQQTSYEQYF.

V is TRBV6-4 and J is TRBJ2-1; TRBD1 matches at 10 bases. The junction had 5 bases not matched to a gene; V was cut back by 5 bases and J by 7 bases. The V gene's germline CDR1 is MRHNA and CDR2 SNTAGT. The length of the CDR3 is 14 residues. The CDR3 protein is CASSRGQGENEQFF. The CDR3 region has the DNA TGTGCCAGCAGTCGAGGACAGGGGGAAAATGAGCAGTTCTTC.

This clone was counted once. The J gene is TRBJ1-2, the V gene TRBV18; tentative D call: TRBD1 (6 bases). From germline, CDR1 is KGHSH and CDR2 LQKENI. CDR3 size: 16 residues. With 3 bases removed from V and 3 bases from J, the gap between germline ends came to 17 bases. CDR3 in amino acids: CASSPSGGPGDYGYTF. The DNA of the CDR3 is TGTGCCAGCTCACCCTCGGGGGGCCCGGGTGACTATGGCTACACCTTC. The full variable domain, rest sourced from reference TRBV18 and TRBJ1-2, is NAGVMQNPRHLVRRRGQEARLRCSPMKGHSHVYWYRQLPEEGLKFMVYLQKENIIDESGMPKERFSAEFPKEGPSILRIQQVVRGDSAAYFCASSPSGGPGDYGYTFGSGTRLTVV.

The CDR3 spells CASRAGSYSYEQYF. As DNA, the CDR3 is TGTGCCAGCAGGGCAGGTTCCTACTCCTACGAGCAGTACTTC. J is TRBJ2-7 and V is TRBV28; D unresolved. Germline loops: CDR1 MDHEN, CDR2 SYDVKM. The ends were cut back, 6 bases at V and 0 bases at J, with 12 bases in the middle. The CDR3 is 14 residues long.

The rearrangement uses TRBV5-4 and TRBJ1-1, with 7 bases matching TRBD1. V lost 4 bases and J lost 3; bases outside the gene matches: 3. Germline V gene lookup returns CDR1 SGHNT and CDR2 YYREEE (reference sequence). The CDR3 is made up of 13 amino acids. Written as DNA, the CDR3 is TGTGCCAGCAGCACTGACAGGGACACTGAAGCTTTCTTT. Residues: CASSTDRDTEAFF.

The CDR3 sequence: CASSLAASYGYTF. DNA for the CDR3: TGTGCCAGCAGCTTAGCGGCTTCATATGGCTACACCTTC. The chain couples TRBV7-2 to TRBJ1-2; no reliable D call. V shed 0 bases and J shed 5 bases, with 7 bases lying between them. CDR1 and CDR2 from the germline V gene are SGHTA and FQGNSA. This CDR3 contains 13 residues.

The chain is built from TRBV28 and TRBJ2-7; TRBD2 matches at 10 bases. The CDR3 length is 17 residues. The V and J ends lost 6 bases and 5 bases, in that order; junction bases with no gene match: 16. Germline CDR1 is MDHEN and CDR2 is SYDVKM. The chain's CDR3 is CASSSSWSGRVDNEQYF. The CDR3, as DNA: TGTGCCAGCAGCTCCTCCTGGAGCGGGAGGGTAGATAACGAGCAGTACTTC.

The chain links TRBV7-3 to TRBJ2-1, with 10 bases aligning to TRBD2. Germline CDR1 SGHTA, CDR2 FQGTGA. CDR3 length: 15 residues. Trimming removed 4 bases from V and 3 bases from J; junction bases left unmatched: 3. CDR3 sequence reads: CASSSSGGYYNEQFF. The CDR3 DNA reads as TGTGCCAGCAGCTCTAGCGGGGGTTACTACAATGAGCAGTTCTTC.

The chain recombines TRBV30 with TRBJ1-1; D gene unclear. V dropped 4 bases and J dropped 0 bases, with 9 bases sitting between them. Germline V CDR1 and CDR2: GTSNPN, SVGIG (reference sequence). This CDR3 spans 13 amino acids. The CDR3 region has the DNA TGTGCCTGGACGGAGGGTATGAACACTGAAGCTTTCTTT. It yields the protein CAWTEGMNTEAFF.

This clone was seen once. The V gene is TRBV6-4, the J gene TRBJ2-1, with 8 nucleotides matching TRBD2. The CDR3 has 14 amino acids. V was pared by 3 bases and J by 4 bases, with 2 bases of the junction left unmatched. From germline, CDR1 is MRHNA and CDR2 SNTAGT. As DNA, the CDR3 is TGTGCCAGCAGTGAGAGCGGGAGTTACAATGAGCAGTTCTTC. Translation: CASSESGSYNEQFF.

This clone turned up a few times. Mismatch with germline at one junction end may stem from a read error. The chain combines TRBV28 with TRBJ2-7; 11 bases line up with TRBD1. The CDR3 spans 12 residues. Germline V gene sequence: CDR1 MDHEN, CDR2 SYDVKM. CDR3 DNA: TGTGCCAGCAGTTGGATAAACGGGACAGGGGGCTTC. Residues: CASSWINGTGGF.

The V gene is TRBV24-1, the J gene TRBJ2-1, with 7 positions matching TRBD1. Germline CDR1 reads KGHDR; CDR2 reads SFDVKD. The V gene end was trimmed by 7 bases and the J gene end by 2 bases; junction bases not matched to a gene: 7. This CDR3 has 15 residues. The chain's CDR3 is CATSNTGDPYNEQFF. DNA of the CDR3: TGTGCCACCAGCAACACAGGGGATCCCTACAATGAGCAGTTCTTC.

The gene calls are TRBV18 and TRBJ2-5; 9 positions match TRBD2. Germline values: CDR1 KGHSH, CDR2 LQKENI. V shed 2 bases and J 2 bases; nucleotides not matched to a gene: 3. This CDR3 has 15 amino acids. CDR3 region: CASSPTAGGQETQYF. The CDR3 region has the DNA TGTGCCAGCTCACCAACAGCGGGAGGACAAGAGACCCAGTACTTC.

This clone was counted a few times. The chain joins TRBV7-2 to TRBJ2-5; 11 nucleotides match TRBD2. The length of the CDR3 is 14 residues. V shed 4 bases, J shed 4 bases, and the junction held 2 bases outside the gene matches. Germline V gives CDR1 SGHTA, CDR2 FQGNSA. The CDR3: CASSSGLAGETQYF. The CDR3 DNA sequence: TGTGCCAGCAGCTCTGGACTAGCGGGAGAGACCCAGTACTTC.